This T cell receptor beta chain emerged from a study of response to subunit inactivated influenza vaccine. TCRdb analysed the RT-PCR reads with MiXCR anew, one entry per CDR3 protein. The profile shows approximately 530,000 distinct CDR3 sequences, approximately 7.7% of them singletons. Study-wide points: Authors suggested that a seasonal influenza vaccination recruits few new T cells each time.

Germline V CDR1 and CDR2: SGHRS, YFSETQ. Losses at the gene ends were 3 bases for V and 2 bases for J; bases not matched to a gene: 11. The length of the CDR3 is 18 residues. Ten or more counts support this clonotype. Its antigen is as yet unknown. V gene TRBV5-1 combines with J gene TRBJ2-3; TRBD2 agrees at 11 bases. The material sequenced was PBMCs from blood, taken about 23 months after vaccination. The TCR originated in a man between 50 and 75 years old who received an inactivated influenza vaccine. The CDR3 DNA follows: TGCGCCAGCAGCTGGCCTCTCCTAGCGGGGGGCCCCACAGATACGCAGTATTTT. Protein sequence: CASSWPLLAGGPTDTQYF.